The next 6 T cell receptor beta chains were all read from a single sample in a study of beta chain features in type 1 diabetes. Whole-study findings and limits: Across all four CD4+ subsets, people with type 1 diabetes showed modestly shorter TCRB CDR3s.

These receptors' targets are unknown. Sequencing targeted expressed TCRB transcripts, as all isolated RNA had been reverse transcribed. Measured with immunoSEQ multiplex PCR; TCRdb has only the in-frame clones, and not every one. The sample holds about 300,000 clones, approximately 13% seen once. Input material: naive CD4+ T cells from blood. All receptors come from a young woman with type 1 diabetes.

Only a few counts were recorded for this clone. Other nucleotide sequences in the sample specify the same CDR3. The V gene is TRBV18, the J gene TRBJ2-5; possibly TRBD1 for D (6 bases). The CDR3 has 13 amino acids. The germline CDR1 and CDR2 sequences are KGHSH and LQKENI. Trimming removed 3 bases from V and 4 bases from J, with 9 bases in between. In DNA form, the CDR3 reads TGTGCCAGCTCACCTGGACAGTTAGAGACCCAGTACTTC. It encodes CASSPGQLETQYF.

This sequence joins TRBV7-2 and TRBJ1-2; TRBD1 aligns across 12 bases. The J segment lost 4 bases and the V segment lost 1 base, leaving 4 bases of the junction unmatched. Germline loops: CDR1 SGHTA, CDR2 FQGNSA. CDR3 size: 16 residues. The CDR3 bases are TGTGCCAGCAGCTTAGGGGACAGGGGGCGCGTCTATGGCTACACCTTC. Protein product: CASSLGDRGRVYGYTF.

The chain uses TRBV19 and TRBJ1-2; D is unclear. Per germline, CDR1 LNHDA and CDR2 SQIVND (reference sequence). The CDR3 consists of 13 residues. Trimming stripped 2 bases from V and 5 bases from J, with 9 bases between. The CDR3 spells CASSIKGGYGYTF. For the CDR3, the DNA is TGTGCCAGTAGTATAAAGGGAGGGTATGGCTACACCTTC.

The chain carries TRBV5-1 and TRBJ2-5; 7 nucleotides align to TRBD1. CDR3 length: 16 residues. Germline V CDR1 and CDR2: SGHRS, YFSETQ. The V segment lost 0 bases and the J segment 1 base; nucleotides outside the gene matches: 6. In DNA, the CDR3 is TGCGCCAGCAGCTTGGGCCTACAGGGGAGCCAAGAGACCCAGTACTTC. This sequence encodes CASSLGLQGSQETQYF.

A few counts support this clone. The chain joins TRBV5-1 to TRBJ2-3; TRBD2 is a possible D gene (5 bases). V gave up 2 bases and J gave up 0 bases, with 7 bases separating them. The CDR3 is made up of 14 amino acids. Germline CDR1 reads SGHRS; CDR2 reads YFSETQ. Written as DNA, the CDR3 is TGCGCCAGCAGCTTCGGACTCAGCACAGATACGCAGTATTTT. Translating it yields CASSFGLSTDTQYF.

The chain couples TRBV5-6 to TRBJ2-5; 9 bases agree with TRBD1. The CDR3 loop spans 16 amino acids. Trimming at V came to 0 bases and at J to 5 bases, leaving 8 bases not matched to a gene. Germline-derived CDR1 and CDR2 are SGHDT and YYEEEE. The CDR3 bases are TGTGCCAGCAGCTTGGCAGGGACAGGGTCTGAGGAGACCCAGTACTTC. This sequence encodes CASSLAGTGSEETQYF.